This TCR beta chain was captured in a study of CD8+CD57+ T cells in acquired aplastic anemia. Study-level information: Sorted CD4+ and CD8+ cells gave a mean 3.2 ug DNA, range roughly 0.19 to 30 ug.

Germline CDR1 and CDR2: LNHDA and SQIVND (reference sequence). The CDR3 extends over 14 amino acids. V lost 4 bases and J lost 7, with 11 bases in between. This clonotype was observed many times. Patients who underwent sequencing had shown CD8+CD57+ cell expansion by flow cytometry. All patients were therapy-naive when blood was sampled. Genomic DNA, serving as template, underwent TCR beta VDJ and CDR3 profiling. Using its own MiXCR run on the reads, TCRdb lists one record per CDR3 protein. The table includes 150,000 to 200,000 distinct CDR3 sequences, 40% to 50% detected once. The rearrangement links TRBV19 to TRBJ1-6; D gene unclear. Sample: sorted CD4+, CD8+, or CD8+CD57+ T cells (not recorded which) from PBMCs. The sequence was collected from a human donor with aplastic anemia. CDR3 coding DNA: TGTGCCAGTAGTACATTCTTAAACAATTCACCCCTCCACTTT. It is translated as CASSTFLNNSPLHF.